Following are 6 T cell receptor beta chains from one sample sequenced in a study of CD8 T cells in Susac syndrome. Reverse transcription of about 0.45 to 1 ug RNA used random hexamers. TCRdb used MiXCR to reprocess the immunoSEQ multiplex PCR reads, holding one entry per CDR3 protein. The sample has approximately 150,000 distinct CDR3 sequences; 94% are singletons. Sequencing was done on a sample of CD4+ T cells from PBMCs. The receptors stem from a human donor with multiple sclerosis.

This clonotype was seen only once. CDR3 protein: CASSRDRISTEAFF. The CDR3 DNA reads as TGTGCCAGCAGCAGGGACAGGATTTCGACTGAAGCTTTCTTT. The chain employs TRBV7-9 and TRBJ1-1; 8 bases fit TRBD1. J gave up 5 bases and V 5 bases, and 7 bases lay outside the gene matches. Germline-derived CDR1 and CDR2 are SEHNR and FQNEAQ (reference sequence). This CDR3 has 14 residues.

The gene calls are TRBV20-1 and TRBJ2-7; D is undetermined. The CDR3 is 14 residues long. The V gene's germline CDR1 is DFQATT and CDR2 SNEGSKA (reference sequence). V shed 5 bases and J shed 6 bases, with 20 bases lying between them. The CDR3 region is CSASLGITYGEQYF. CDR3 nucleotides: TGCAGTGCTTCGTTGGGGATCACCTATGGCGAGCAGTACTTC.

CDR3 in amino acids: CASSFIGAGELFF. The CDR3 DNA follows: TGCGCCAGCAGCTTCATAGGCGCCGGGGAGCTGTTTTTT. The rearrangement uses TRBV5-1 and TRBJ2-2, with unresolved D. The CDR3 is 13 residues long. Trimming left V 2 bases short and J 6 bases short, with 8 bases between. The germline CDR1 and CDR2 sequences are SGHRS and YFSETQ.

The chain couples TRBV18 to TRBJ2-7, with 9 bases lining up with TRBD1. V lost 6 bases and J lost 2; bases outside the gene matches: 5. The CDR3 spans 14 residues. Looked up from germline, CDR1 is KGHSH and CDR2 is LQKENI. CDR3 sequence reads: CASSGTGPTYEQYF. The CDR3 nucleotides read TGTGCCAGCTCCGGGACAGGGCCCACCTACGAGCAGTACTTC.

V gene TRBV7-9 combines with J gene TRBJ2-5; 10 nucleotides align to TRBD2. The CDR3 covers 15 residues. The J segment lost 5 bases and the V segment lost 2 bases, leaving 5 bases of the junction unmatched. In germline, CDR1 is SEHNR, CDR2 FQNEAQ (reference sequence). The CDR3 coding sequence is TGTGCCAGCAGCTTACTAGCGGGAGTGGATGAGACCCAGTACTTC. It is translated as CASSLLAGVDETQYF.

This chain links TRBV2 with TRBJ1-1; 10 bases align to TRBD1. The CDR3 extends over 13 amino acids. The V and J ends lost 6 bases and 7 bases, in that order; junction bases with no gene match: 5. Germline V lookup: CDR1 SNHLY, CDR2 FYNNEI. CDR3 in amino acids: CASSGTGVGEAFF. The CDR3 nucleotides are TGTGCCAGCAGCGGGACAGGGGTCGGTGAAGCTTTCTTT.